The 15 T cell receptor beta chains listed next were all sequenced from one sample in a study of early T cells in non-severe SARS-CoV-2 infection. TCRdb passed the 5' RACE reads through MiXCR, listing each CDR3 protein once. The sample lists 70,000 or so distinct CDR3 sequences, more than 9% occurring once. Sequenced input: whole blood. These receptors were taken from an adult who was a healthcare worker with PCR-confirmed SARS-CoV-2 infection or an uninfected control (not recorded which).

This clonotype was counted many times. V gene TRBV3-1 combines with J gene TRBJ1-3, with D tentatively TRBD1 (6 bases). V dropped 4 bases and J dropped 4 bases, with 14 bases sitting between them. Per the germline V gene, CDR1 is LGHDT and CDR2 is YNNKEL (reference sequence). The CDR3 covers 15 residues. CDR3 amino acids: CASSRGQGRGNTIYF. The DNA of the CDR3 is TGTGCCAGCAGCCGGGGGCAGGGGCGCGGAAACACCATATATTTT.

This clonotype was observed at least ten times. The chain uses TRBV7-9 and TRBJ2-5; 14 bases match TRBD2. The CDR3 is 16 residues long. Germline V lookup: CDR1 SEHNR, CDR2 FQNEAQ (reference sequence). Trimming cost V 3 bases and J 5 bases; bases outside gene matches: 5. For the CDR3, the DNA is TGTGCCAGCAGCTTCCAGGGACTAGCGGGGGAGGAGACCCAGTACTTC. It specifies CASSFQGLAGEETQYF.

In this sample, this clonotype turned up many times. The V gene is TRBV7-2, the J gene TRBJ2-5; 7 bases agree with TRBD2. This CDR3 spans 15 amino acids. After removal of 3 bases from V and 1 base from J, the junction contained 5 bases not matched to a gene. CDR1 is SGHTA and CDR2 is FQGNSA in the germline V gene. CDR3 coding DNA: TGTGCCAGCAGCTTCGGGGCGGGAGTCCAAGAGACCCAGTACTTC. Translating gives CASSFGAGVQETQYF. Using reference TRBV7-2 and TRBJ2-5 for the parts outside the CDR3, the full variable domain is GAGVSQSPSNKVTEKGKDVELRCDPISGHTALYWYRQSLGQGLEFLIYFQGNSAPDKSGLPSDRFSAERTGGSVSTLTIQRTQQEDSAVYLCASSFGAGVQETQYFGPGTRLLVL.

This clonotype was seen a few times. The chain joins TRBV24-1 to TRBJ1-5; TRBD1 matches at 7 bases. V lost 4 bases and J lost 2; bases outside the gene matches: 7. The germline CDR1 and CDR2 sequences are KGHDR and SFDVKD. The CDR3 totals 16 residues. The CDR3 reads CATSEPDRAGNQPQHF. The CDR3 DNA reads TGTGCCACCAGTGAACCTGACAGGGCCGGCAATCAGCCCCAGCATTTT.

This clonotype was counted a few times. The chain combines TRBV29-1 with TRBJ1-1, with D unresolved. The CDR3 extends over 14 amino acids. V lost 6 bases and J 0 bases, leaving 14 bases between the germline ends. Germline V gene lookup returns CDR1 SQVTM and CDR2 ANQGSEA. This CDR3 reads CSVAPETLNTEAFF. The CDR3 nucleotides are TGCAGCGTGGCCCCCGAGACACTGAACACTGAAGCTTTCTTT.

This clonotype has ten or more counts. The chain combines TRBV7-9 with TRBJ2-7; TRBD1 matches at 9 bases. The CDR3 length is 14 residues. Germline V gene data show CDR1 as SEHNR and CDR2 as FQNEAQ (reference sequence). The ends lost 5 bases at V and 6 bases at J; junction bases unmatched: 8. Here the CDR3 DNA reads TGTGCCAGCAGCCTCCCCGGACAGGGGAGCGAGCAGTACTTC. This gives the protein CASSLPGQGSEQYF.

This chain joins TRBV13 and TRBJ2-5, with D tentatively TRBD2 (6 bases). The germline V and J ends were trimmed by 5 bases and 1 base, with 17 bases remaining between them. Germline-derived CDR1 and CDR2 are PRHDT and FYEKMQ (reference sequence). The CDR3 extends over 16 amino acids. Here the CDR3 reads CASSIAGRRTQETQYF. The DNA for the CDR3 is TGTGCCAGCAGCATCGCGGGGCGGCGGACCCAAGAGACCCAGTACTTC.

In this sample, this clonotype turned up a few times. The CDR3 loop reads CASSPQGTHTSEQFF. The CDR3 nucleotides read TGTGCCAGCTCACCTCAGGGGACACACACAAGTGAGCAGTTCTTC. The chain links TRBV18 to TRBJ2-1, with TRBD1 as a possible D gene (6 bases). The germline V and J ends were trimmed by 3 bases and 9 bases, with 18 bases remaining between them. Germline V CDR1 and CDR2: KGHSH, LQKENI. The CDR3 covers 15 residues.

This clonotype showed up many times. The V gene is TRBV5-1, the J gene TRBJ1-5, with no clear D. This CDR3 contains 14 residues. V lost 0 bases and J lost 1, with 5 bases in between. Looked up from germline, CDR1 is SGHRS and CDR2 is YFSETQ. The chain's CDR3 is CASSLGRSNQPQHF. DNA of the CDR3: TGCGCCAGCAGCTTGGGAAGAAGCAATCAGCCCCAGCATTTT.

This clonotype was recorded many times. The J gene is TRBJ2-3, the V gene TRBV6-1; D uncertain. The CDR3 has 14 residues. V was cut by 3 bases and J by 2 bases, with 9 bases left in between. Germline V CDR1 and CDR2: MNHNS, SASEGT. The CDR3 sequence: CASSDVGFTDTQYF. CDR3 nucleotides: TGTGCCAGCAGTGACGTTGGGTTCACAGATACGCAGTATTTT.

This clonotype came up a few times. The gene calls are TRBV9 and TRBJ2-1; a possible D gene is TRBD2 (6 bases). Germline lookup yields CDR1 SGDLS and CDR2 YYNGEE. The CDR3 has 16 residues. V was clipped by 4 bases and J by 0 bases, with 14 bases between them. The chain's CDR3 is CASSPRRLDSYNEQFF. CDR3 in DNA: TGTGCCAGCAGCCCAAGGAGACTAGACTCCTACAATGAGCAGTTCTTC. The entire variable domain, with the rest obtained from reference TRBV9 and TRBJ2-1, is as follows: DSGVTQTPKHLITATGQRVTLRCSPRSGDLSVYWYQQSLDQGLQFLIQYYNGEERAKGNILERFSAQQFPDLHSELNLSSLELGDSALYFCASSPRRLDSYNEQFFGPGTRLTVL.

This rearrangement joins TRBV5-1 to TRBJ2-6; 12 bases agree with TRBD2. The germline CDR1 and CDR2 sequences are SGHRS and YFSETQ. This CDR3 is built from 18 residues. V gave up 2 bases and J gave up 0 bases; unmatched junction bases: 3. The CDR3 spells CASSLWTSGDSGANVLTF. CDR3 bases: TGCGCCAGCAGCTTATGGACTAGCGGGGACTCTGGGGCCAACGTCCTGACTTTC.

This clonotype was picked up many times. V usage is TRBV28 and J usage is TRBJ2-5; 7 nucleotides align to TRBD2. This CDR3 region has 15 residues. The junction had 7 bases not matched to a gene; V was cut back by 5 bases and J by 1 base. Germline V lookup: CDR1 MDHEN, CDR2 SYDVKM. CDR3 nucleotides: TGTGCCAGCAGTGGGATACTAGCGATCCAAGAGACCCAGTACTTC. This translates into CASSGILAIQETQYF.

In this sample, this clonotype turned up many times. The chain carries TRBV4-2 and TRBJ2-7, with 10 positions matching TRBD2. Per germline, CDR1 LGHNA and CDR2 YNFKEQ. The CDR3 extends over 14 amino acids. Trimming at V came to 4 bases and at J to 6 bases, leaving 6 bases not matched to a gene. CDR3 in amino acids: CASSLRSSGGEQYF. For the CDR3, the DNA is TGTGCCAGCAGCCTTCGTTCTAGCGGGGGCGAGCAGTACTTC.

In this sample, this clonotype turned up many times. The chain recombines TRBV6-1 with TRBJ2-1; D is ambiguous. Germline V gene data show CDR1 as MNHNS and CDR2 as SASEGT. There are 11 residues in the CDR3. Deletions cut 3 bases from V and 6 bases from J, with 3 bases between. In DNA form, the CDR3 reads TGTGCCAGCAGTGAGATCAATGAGCAGTTCTTC. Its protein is CASSEINEQFF.